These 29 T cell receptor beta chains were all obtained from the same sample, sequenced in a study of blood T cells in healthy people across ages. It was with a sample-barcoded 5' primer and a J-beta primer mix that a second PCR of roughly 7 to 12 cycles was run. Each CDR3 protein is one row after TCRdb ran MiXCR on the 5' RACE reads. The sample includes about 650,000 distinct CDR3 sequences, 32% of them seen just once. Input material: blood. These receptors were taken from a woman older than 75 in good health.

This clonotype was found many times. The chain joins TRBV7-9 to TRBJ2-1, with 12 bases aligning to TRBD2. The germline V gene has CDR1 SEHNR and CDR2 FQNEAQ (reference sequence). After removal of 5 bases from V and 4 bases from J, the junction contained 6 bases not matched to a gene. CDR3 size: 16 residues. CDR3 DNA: TGTGCCAGCAGCCCGTCCGGGACTAGCGGGTACAATGAGCAGTTCTTC. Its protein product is CASSPSGTSGYNEQFF.

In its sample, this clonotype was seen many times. CDR3 loop: CSAASAYQETQYF. In DNA, the CDR3 is TGCAGTGCCGCCAGTGCCTATCAAGAGACCCAGTACTTC. The chain is built from TRBV20-1 and TRBJ2-5; D is undetermined. V lost 6 bases and J lost 2, with 13 bases in between. This CDR3 has 13 residues. The germline V gene has CDR1 DFQATT and CDR2 SNEGSKA (reference sequence).

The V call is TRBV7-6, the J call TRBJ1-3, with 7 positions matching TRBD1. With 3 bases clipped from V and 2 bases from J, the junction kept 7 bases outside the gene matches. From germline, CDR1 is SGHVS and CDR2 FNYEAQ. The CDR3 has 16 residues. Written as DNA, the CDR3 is TGTGCCAGCAGCTTGACAGGGATTGGGGCTGGAAACACCATATATTTT. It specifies CASSLTGIGAGNTIYF. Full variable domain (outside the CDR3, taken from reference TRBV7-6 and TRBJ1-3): GAGVSQSPRYKVTKRGQDVALRCDPISGHVSLYWYRQALGQGPEFLTYFNYEAQQDKSGLPNDRFSAERPEGSISTLTIQRTEQRDSAMYRCASSLTGIGAGNTIYFGEGSWLTVV.

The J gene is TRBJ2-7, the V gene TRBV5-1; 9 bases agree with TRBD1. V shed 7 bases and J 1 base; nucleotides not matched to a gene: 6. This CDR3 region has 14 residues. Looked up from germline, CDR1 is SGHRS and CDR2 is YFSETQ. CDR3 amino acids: CASGSGTGSYEQYF. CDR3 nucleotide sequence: TGCGCCAGCGGCTCCGGGACAGGGTCCTACGAGCAGTACTTC.

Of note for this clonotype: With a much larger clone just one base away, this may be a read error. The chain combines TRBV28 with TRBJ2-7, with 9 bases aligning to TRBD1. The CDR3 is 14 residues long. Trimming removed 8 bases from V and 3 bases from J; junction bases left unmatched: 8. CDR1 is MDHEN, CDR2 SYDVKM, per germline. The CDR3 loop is CASVEGQGLYEQYF. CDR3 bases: TGTGCCAGCGTAGAAGGACAGGGGCTCTACGAGCAGTACTTC.

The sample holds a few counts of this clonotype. CDR3 nucleotide sequence: TGTGCCAGCAGCTCTTCATACTGGGGGACTGAAGCTTTCTTT. Amino acids: CASSSSYWGTEAFF. V is TRBV7-2 and J is TRBJ1-1, with a possible D match to TRBD1 (5 bases). Trimming removed 4 bases from V and 5 bases from J, with 14 bases in between. Germline loops: CDR1 SGHTA, CDR2 FQGNSA. There are 14 residues in the CDR3.

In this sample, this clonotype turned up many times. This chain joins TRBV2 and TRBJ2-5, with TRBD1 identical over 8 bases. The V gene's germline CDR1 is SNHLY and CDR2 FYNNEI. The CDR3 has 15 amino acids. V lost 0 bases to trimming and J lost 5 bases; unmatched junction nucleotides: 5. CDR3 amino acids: CASSEASTGVETQYF. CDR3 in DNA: TGTGCCAGCAGTGAAGCTTCGACAGGGGTCGAGACCCAGTACTTC.

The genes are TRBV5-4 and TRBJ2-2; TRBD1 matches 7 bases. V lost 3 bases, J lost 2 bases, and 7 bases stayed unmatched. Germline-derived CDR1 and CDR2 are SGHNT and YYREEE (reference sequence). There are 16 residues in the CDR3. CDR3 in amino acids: CASSSPRTGNTGELFF. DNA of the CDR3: TGTGCCAGCAGCTCGCCCAGGACAGGAAACACCGGGGAGCTGTTTTTT.

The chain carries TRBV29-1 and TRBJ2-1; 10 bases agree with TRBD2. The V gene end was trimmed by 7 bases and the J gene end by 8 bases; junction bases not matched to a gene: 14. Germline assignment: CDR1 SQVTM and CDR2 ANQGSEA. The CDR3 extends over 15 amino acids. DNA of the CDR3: TGCAGCGCTGAGAGGTCTAGCGGGAGATTGGATGAGCAGTTCTTC. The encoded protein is CSAERSSGRLDEQFF.

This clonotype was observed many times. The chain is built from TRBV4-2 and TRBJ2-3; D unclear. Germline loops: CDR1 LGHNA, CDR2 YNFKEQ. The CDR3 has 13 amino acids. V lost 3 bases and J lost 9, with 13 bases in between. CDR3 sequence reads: CASSHHNQDTQYF. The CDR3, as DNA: TGTGCCAGCAGCCACCATAACCAAGACACGCAGTATTTT.

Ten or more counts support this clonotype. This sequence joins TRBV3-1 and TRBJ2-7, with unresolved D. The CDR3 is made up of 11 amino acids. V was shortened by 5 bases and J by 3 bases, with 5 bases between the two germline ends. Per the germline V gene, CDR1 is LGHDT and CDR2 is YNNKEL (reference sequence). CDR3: CASSYFYEQYF. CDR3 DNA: TGTGCCAGCAGCTACTTCTACGAGCAGTACTTC.

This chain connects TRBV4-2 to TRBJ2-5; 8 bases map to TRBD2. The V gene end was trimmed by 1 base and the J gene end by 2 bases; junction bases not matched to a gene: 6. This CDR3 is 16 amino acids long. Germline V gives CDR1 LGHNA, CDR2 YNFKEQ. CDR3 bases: TGTGCCAGCAGCCAAGGAAGCGGGGGTCTTCAAGAGACCCAGTACTTC. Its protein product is CASSQGSGGLQETQYF.

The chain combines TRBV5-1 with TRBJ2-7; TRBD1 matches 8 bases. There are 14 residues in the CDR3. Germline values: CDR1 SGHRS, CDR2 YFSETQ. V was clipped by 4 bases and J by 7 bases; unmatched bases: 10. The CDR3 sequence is CASSPTGDLREQYF. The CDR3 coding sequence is TGCGCCAGCAGCCCGACAGGGGACTTGAGAGAGCAGTACTTC.

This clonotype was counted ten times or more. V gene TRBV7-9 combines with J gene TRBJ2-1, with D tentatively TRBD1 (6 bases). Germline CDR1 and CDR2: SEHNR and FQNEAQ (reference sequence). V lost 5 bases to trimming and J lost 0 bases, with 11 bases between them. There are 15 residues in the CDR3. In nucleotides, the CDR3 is TGTGCCAGCAGCCCAGGACAGAACTCCTACAATGAGCAGTTCTTC. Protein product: CASSPGQNSYNEQFF.

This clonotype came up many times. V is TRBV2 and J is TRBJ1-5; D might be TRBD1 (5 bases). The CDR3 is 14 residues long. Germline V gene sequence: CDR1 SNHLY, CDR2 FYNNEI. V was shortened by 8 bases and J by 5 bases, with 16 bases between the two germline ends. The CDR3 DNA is TGTGCCAGCGGCGGCAGGGCCAGGGATCAGCCCCAGCATTTT. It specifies CASGGRARDQPQHF.

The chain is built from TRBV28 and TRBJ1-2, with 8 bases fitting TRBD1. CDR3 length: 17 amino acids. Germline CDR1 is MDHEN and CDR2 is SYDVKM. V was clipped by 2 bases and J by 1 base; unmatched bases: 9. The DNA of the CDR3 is TGTGCCAGCAGTTTAGCCCAGACAGGGGTGGATAACTATGGCTACACCTTC. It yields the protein CASSLAQTGVDNYGYTF.

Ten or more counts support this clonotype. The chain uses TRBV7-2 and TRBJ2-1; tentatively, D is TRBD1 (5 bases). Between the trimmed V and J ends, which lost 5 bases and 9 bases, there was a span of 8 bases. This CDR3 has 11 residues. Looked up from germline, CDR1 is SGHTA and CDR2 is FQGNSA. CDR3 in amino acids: CASSPGIEQFF. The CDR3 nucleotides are TGTGCCAGCAGCCCAGGGATTGAGCAGTTCTTC. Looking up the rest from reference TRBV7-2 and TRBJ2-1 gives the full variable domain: GAGVSQSPSNKVTEKGKDVELRCDPISGHTALYWYRQSLGQGLEFLIYFQGNSAPDKSGLPSDRFSAERTGGSVSTLTIQRTQQEDSAVYLCASSPGIEQFFGPGTRLTVL.

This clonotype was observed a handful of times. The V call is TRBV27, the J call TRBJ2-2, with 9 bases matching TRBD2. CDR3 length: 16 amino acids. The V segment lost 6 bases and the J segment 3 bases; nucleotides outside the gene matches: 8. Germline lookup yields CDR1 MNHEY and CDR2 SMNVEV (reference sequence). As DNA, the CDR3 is TGTGCCAGCAGACTCGCGGGACTAGCCCACACCGGGGAGCTGTTTTTT. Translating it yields CASRLAGLAHTGELFF.

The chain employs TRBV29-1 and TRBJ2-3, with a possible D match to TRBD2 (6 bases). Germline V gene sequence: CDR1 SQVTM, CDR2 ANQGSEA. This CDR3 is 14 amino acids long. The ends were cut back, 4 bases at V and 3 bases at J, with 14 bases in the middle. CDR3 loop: CSVVVRLGTDTQYF. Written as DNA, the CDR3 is TGCAGCGTTGTAGTGAGACTAGGAACAGATACGCAGTATTTT.

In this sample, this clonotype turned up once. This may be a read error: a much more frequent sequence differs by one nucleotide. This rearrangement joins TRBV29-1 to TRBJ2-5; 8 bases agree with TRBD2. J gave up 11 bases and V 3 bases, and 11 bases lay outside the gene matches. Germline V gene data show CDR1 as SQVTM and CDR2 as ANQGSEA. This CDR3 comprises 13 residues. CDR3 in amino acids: CSVDERGWYEQYF. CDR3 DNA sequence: TGCAGCGTTGATGAGCGGGGGTGGTATGAGCAGTACTTC.

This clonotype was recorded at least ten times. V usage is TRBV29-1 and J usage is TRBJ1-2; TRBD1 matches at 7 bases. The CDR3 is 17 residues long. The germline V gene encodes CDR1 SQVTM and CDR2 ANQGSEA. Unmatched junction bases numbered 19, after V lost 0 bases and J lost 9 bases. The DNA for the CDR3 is TGCAGCGTTGAAGATCGCCCGGATAGGGCAGGGGGTGAGCGCTACACCTTC. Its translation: CSVEDRPDRAGGERYTF.

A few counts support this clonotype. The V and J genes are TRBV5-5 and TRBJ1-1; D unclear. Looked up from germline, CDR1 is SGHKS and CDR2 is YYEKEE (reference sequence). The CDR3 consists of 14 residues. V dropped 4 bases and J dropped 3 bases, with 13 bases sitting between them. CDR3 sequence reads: CASSPSGFYTEAFF. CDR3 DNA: TGTGCCAGCAGCCCTTCTGGGTTCTACACTGAAGCTTTCTTT.

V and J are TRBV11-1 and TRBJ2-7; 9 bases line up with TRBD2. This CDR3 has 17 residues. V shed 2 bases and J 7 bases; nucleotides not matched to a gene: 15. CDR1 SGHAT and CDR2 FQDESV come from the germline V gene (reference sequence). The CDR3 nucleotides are TGTGCCAGCAGCTTATCAACTAGCGGGCGAGAGGCCAATGAGCAGTACTTC. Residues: CASSLSTSGREANEQYF.

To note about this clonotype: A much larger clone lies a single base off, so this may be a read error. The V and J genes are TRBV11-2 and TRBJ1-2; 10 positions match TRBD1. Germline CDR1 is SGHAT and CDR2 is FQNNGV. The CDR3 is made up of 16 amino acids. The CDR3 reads CAGSLFWDRGSYGYTF. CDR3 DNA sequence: TGTGCCGGCAGCCTTTTCTGGGACAGGGGATCCTATGGCTACACCTTC.

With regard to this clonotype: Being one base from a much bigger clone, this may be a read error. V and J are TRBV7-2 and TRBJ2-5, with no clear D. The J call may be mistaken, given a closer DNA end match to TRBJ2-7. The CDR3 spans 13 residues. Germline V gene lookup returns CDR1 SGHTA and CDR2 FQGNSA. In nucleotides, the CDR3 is TGTGCCAGCAGCTTAGATGACGGCTACGAGCAGTACTTC. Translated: CASSLDDGYEQYF.

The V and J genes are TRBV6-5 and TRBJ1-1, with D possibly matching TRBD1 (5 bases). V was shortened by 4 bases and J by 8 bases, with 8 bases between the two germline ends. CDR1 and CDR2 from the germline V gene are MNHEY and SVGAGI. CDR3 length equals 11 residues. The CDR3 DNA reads TGTGCCAGCAGTTGGGGGACCGAAGCTTTCTTT. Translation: CASSWGTEAFF.

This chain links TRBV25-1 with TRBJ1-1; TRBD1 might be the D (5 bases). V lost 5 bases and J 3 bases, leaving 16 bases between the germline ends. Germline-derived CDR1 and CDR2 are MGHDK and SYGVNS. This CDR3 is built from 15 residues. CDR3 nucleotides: TGTGCCAGCAGTCCCCCGTGGGGGAGGGACACTGAAGCTTTCTTT. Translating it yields CASSPPWGRDTEAFF.

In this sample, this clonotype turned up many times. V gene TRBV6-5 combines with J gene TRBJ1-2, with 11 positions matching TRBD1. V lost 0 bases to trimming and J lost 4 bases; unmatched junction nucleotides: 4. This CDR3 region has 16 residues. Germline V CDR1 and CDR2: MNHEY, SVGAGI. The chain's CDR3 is CASSYSGTGGLYGYTF. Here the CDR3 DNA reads TGTGCCAGCAGTTACTCCGGGACAGGGGGTCTCTATGGCTACACCTTC.

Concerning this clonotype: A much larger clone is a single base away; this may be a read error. Here the CDR3 reads CASSLGIAGGLSNEQFF. The CDR3, as DNA: TGTGCCAGCAGCCTTGGGATAGCGGGGGGGCTGAGCAATGAGCAGTTCTTC. J is TRBJ2-1 and V is TRBV3-1; 11 bases line up with TRBD2. This CDR3 spans 17 amino acids. Germline V gene sequence: CDR1 LGHDT, CDR2 YNNKEL (reference sequence). J lost 6 bases, V lost 4 bases, and 11 bases had no gene match.